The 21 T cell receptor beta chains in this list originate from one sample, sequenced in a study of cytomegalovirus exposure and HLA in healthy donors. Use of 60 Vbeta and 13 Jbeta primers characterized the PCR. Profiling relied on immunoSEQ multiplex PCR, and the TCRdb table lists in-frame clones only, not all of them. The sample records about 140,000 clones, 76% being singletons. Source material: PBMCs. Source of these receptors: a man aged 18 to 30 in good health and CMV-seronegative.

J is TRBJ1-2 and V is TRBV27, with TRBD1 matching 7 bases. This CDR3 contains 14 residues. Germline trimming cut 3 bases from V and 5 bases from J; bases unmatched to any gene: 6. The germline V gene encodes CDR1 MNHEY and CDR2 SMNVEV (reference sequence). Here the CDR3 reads CASSLVRGAYGYTF. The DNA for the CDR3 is TGTGCCAGCAGTTTGGTCAGGGGGGCGTATGGCTACACCTTC.

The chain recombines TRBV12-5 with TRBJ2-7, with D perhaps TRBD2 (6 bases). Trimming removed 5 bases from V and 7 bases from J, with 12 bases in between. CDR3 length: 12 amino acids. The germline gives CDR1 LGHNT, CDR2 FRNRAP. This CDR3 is CASGLDGGEQYF. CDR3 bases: TGTGCTAGTGGTCTTGACGGGGGTGAGCAGTACTTC.

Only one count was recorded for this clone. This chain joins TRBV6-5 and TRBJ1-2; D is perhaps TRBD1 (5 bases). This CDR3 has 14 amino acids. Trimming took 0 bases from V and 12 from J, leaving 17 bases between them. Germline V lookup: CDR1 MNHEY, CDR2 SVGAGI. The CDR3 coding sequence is TGTGCCAGCAGTTACTCGTGGACGGGGGTAGGCGACACCTTC. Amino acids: CASSYSWTGVGDTF.

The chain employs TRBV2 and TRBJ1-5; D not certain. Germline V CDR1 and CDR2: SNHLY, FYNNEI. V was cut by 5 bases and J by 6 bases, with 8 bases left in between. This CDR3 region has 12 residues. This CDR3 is CASSLVIQPQHF. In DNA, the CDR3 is TGTGCCAGCAGTCTCGTAATTCAGCCCCAGCATTTT.

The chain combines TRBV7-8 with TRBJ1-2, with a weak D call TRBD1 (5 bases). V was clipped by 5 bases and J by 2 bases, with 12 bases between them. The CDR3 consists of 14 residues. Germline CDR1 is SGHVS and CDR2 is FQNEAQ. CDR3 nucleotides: TGTGCCAGCAGCGCGAGGGAGGGGAACTATGGCTACACCTTC. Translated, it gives CASSAREGNYGYTF.

CDR3 residues: CASSLSGGPRAFF. The CDR3, as DNA: TGTGCCAGCAGTTTATCTGGAGGGCCCCGAGCTTTCTTT. The chain has TRBV28 and TRBJ1-1; no clear D gene. The V end lost 1 base, the J end lost 10 bases, and 13 bases lay between the germline ends. The CDR3 spans 13 residues. Germline values: CDR1 MDHEN, CDR2 SYDVKM.

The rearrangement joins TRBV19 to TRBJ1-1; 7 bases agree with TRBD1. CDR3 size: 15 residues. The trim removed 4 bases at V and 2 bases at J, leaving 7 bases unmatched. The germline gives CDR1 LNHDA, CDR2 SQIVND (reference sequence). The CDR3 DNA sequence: TGTGCCAGTAGTAACGGACAGGCAAGAAACACTGAAGCTTTCTTT. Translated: CASSNGQARNTEAFF.

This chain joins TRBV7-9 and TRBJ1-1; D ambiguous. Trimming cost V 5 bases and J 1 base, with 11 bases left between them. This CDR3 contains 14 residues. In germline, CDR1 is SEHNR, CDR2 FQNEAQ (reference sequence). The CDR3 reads CASSPPTENTEAFF. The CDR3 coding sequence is TGTGCCAGCAGCCCCCCCACAGAGAACACTGAAGCTTTCTTT.

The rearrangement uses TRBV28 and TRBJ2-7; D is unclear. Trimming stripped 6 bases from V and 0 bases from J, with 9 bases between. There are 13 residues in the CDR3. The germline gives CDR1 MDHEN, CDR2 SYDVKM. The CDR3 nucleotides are TGTGCCAGCAGGGCTGGTCGCTCCTACGAGCAGTACTTC. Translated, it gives CASRAGRSYEQYF. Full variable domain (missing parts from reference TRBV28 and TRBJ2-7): DVKVTQSSRYLVKRTGEKVFLECVQDMDHENMFWYRQDPGLGLRLIYFSYDVKMKEKGDIPEGYSVSREKKERFSLILESASTNQTSMYLCASRAGRSYEQYFGPGTRLTVT.

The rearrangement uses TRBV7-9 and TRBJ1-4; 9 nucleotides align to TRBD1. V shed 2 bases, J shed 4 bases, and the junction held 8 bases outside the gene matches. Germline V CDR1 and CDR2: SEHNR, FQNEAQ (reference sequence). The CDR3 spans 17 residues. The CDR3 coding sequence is TGTGCCAGCAGCTTATTACAGGGGGCACCCGATAATGAAAAACTGTTTTTT. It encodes CASSLLQGAPDNEKLFF.

CDR3 sequence (DNA): TGCGCCAGCAGCTTAAGCGGGATAGGGGACGAGCAGTACTTC. It translates to CASSLSGIGDEQYF. The rearrangement joins TRBV5-1 to TRBJ2-7, with 7 bases matching TRBD2. Trimming at V came to 2 bases and at J to 5 bases, leaving 7 bases not matched to a gene. CDR1 SGHRS and CDR2 YFSETQ come from the germline V gene. CDR3 length: 14 amino acids.

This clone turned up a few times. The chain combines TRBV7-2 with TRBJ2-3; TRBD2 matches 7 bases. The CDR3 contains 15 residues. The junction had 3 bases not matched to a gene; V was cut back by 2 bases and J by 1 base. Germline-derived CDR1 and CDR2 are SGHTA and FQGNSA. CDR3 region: CASSLLRGGTDTQYF. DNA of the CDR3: TGTGCCAGCAGCTTACTCCGGGGGGGCACAGATACGCAGTATTTT.

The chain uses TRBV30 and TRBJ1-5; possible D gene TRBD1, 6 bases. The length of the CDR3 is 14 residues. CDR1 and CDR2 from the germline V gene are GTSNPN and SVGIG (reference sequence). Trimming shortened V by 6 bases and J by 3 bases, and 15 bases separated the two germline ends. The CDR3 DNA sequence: TGTGCCTGCGTATCCGGGGACATCAATCAGCCCCAGCATTTT. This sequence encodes CACVSGDINQPQHF.

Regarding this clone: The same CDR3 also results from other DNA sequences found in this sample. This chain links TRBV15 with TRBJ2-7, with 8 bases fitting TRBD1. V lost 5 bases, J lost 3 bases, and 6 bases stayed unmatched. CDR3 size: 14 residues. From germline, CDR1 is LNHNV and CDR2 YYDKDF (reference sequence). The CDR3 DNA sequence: TGTGCCACCAGCCCAGGGGGCTCCTTCTACGAGCAGTACTTC. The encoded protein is CATSPGGSFYEQYF. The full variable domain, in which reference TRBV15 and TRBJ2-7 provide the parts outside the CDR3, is DAMVIQNPRYQVTQFGKPVTLSCSQTLNHNVMYWYQQKSSQAPKLLFHYYDKDFNNEADTPDNFQSRRPNTSFCFLDIRSPGLGDTAMYLCATSPGGSFYEQYFGPGTRLTVT.

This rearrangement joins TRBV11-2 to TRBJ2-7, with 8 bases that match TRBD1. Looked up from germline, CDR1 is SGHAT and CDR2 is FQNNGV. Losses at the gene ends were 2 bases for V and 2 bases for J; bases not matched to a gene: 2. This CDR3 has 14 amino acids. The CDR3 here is CASSLRTGPYEQYF. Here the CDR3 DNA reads TGTGCCAGCAGCTTAAGGACAGGGCCCTACGAGCAGTACTTC. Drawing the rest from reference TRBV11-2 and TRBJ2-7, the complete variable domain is EAGVAQSPRYKIIEKRQSVAFWCNPISGHATLYWYQQILGQGPKLLIQFQNNGVVDDSQLPKDRFSAERLKGVDSTLKIQPAKLEDSAVYLCASSLRTGPYEQYFGPGTRLTVT.

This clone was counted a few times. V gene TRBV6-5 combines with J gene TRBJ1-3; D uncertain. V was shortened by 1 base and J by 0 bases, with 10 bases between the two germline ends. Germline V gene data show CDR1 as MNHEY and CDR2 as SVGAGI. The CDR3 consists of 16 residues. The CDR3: CASSYYSFLSGNTIYF. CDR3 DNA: TGTGCCAGCAGTTACTATAGTTTCCTCTCTGGAAACACCATATATTTT.

Written as DNA, the CDR3 is TGCACCAGCAGCCAAGAAACAGGGAAGCAAGTCAATCAGCCCCAGCATTTT. Its protein product is CTSSQETGKQVNQPQHF. V and J are TRBV1 and TRBJ1-5; the table calls TRBD1, which could not be checked here. TRBV1 constitutes a pseudogene. The CDR3 spans 17 residues.

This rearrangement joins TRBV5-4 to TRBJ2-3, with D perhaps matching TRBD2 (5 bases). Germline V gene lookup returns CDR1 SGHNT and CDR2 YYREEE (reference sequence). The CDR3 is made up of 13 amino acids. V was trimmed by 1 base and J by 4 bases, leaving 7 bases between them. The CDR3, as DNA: TGTGCCAGCAGCTTGAGAGGGTCAGATACGCAGTATTTT. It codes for CASSLRGSDTQYF.

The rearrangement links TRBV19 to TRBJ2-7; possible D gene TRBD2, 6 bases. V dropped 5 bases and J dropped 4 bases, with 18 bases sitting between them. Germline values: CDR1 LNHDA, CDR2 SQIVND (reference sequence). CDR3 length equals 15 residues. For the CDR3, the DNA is TGTGCCAGTAGTCCACTAGCTCCGCTAGGGTACGAGCAGTACTTC. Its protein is CASSPLAPLGYEQYF.

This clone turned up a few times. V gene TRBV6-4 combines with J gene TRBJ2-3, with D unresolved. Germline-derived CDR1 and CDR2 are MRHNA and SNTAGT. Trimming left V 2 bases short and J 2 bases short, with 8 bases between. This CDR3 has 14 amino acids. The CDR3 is CASSDGQFTDTQYF. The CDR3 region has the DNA TGTGCCAGCAGTGACGGCCAGTTCACAGATACGCAGTATTTT.

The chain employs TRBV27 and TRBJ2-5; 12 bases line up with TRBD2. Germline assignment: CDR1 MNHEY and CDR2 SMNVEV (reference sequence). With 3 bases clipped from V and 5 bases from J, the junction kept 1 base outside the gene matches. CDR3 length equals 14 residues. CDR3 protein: CASSLGTSGETQYF. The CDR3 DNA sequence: TGTGCCAGCAGTTTGGGGACTAGCGGGGAGACCCAGTACTTC.